A single sample gave rise to the 9 T cell receptor beta chains below, sequenced in a study of cytomegalovirus exposure and HLA in healthy donors. Some clones are missing from TCRdb's copy, which holds only in-frame ones; the method was immunoSEQ multiplex PCR. The sample includes about 360,000 clones, approximately 90% seen only once; the top ten take around 0.8%. The sample taken for sequencing was PBMCs. These receptor sequences come from a woman aged 18-29 years in good health and CMV-seronegative.

The J gene is TRBJ1-1, the V gene TRBV9, with D perhaps matching TRBD1 (5 bases). Germline V gene sequence: CDR1 SGDLS, CDR2 YYNGEE. V lost 3 bases and J 6 bases, leaving 24 bases between the germline ends. This CDR3 is 17 amino acids long. CDR3 nucleotide sequence: TGTGCCAGCAGCGACCTCACACAAGGGGCCCCAGGGCCTGAAGCTTTCTTT. Residues: CASSDLTQGAPGPEAFF.

The gene calls are TRBV7-7 and TRBJ2-3, with D tentatively TRBD2 (5 bases). Germline V gene sequence: CDR1 SSHAT, CDR2 FNYEAQ (reference sequence). The CDR3 length is 14 residues. V lost 5 bases and J lost 5, with 14 bases in between. The CDR3, as DNA: TGTGCCAGCAGCCGAGGACCACGGGGAGATACGCAGTATTTT. Translation: CASSRGPRGDTQYF.

The chain links TRBV28 to TRBJ2-1; the match to TRBD2 covers 9 bases. Per germline, CDR1 MDHEN and CDR2 SYDVKM. V lost 8 bases, J lost 0 bases, and 5 bases stayed unmatched. This CDR3 contains 15 residues. The CDR3 here is CASASGGSSYNEQFF. The CDR3 DNA reads as TGTGCCAGCGCCAGCGGGGGGAGCTCCTACAATGAGCAGTTCTTC.

This chain connects TRBV11-2 to TRBJ1-2, with D unclear. V was cut by 2 bases and J by 4 bases, with 14 bases left in between. The CDR3 sequence is 15 residues long. Germline CDR1 and CDR2: SGHAT and FQNNGV. The CDR3 sequence is CASSLSGGRRYGYTF. In DNA, the CDR3 is TGTGCCAGCAGCTTATCGGGAGGCAGACGCTATGGCTACACCTTC.

The gene calls are TRBV6-5 and TRBJ2-1; the match to TRBD2 covers 13 bases. V was clipped by 8 bases and J by 5 bases; unmatched bases: 3. This CDR3 has 14 amino acids. In germline, CDR1 is MNHEY, CDR2 SVGAGI. CDR3 DNA: TGTGCCAGCCTGGGACTAGCGGGGAACAATGAGCAGTTCTTC. This gives the protein CASLGLAGNNEQFF.

This rearrangement joins TRBV6-5 to TRBJ2-2, with 10 positions matching TRBD1. J gave up 4 bases and V 6 bases, and 5 bases lay outside the gene matches. The CDR3 has 15 amino acids. Per the germline V gene, CDR1 is MNHEY and CDR2 is SVGAGI. The CDR3 DNA is TGTGCCAGCAGGACGGGACAGGGGACCACCGGGGAGCTGTTTTTT. Translation: CASRTGQGTTGELFF.

The genes are TRBV4-2 and TRBJ1-3; TRBD1 aligns across 9 bases. J gave up 3 bases and V 4 bases, and 7 bases lay outside the gene matches. CDR3 length: 16 residues. Germline CDR1 reads LGHNA; CDR2 reads YNFKEQ. Here the CDR3 reads CASSLTTGGYGNTIYF. CDR3 bases: TGTGCCAGCAGCCTCACGACAGGGGGGTATGGAAACACCATATATTTT.

V gene TRBV5-1 combines with J gene TRBJ2-7; 12 nucleotides agree with TRBD1. Germline CDR1 SGHRS, CDR2 YFSETQ. This CDR3 region has 16 residues. With V trimmed by 0 bases and J by 6 bases, 7 bases remained unmatched. CDR3 sequence reads: CASSLAWGTGGSEQYF. In DNA, the CDR3 is TGCGCCAGCAGCTTGGCCTGGGGGACAGGGGGCTCCGAGCAGTACTTC.

The chain carries TRBV9 and TRBJ2-4; no reliable D call. The CDR3 has 15 amino acids. The V gene lost 8 bases and the J gene lost 1 base, with 16 bases spanning the gap. Germline CDR1 and CDR2: SGDLS and YYNGEE. Here the CDR3 reads CASGVVLAAKNIQYF. The CDR3 region has the DNA TGTGCCAGTGGAGTCGTCCTTGCGGCCAAAAACATTCAGTACTTC. Based on the CDR3 plus reference TRBV9 and TRBJ2-4, the full variable domain is DSGVTQTPKHLITATGQRVTLRCSPRSGDLSVYWYQQSLDQGLQFLIQYYNGEERAKGNILERFSAQQFPDLHSELNLSSLELGDSALYFCASGVVLAAKNIQYFGAGTRLSVL.